Each of the 4 T cell receptor beta chains below was sequenced from the same sample in a study of patients and donors after allogeneic stem cell transplantation (dated by TCRdb to the early 2020s). The method was RT-PCR. Instrument on record: NextSeq 550. In-frame beta chains were kept once TCRdb had trimmed the public reads at Q25 with fastp and called clones with MiXCR. Here each entry gathers all rows of one CDR3 protein and keeps the most common genes and DNA. The sample table lists some 880,000 distinct CDR3 sequences, roughly 18% of them with a count of one. 5% to 6.5% of the sample rests with the top ten. Sequencing was carried out using blood, either unsorted or a sorted T cell fraction (not recorded which). The receptors here all came from a human donor who was either an allogeneic HSCT recipient or a stem cell or donor lymphocyte infusion donor (not recorded which). It is not recorded whose cells these are; they may come from a transplant donor.

This clonotype was seen a few times. The genes are TRBV7-2 and TRBJ2-5; the D gene could be TRBD1 or TRBD2 (6 bases each). The CDR3 extends over 15 amino acids. V was clipped by 1 base and J by 5 bases, with 14 bases between them. CDR1 is SGHTA, CDR2 FQGNSA, per germline. CDR3 region: CASSLVEGVWETQYF. CDR3 sequence (DNA): TGTGCCAGCAGCTTAGTGGAGGGGGTCTGGGAGACCCAGTACTTC.

This clonotype was counted between two and nine times. The genes are TRBV7-9 and TRBJ1-1; 10 bases agree with TRBD1. The junction had 6 bases not matched to a gene; V was cut back by 5 bases and J by 3 bases. CDR1 and CDR2 from the germline V gene are SEHNR and FQNEAQ (reference sequence). The CDR3 is 15 residues long. In DNA, the CDR3 is TGTGCCAGCAGCCGGGCGGACAGGGGGGACACTGAAGCTTTCTTT. Protein product: CASSRADRGDTEAFF.

This clonotype was recorded many times. This chain joins TRBV12-3 or TRBV12-4 and TRBJ1-2; tentative D call: TRBD1 (6 bases). Trimming left V 8 bases short and J 4 bases short, with 11 bases between. The CDR3 contains 12 residues. The DNA for the CDR3 is TGTGCCAGCCTTGGACAGACCTATGGCTACACCTTC. Its protein product is CASLGQTYGYTF.

This clonotype was seen a few times. J is TRBJ1-5 and V is TRBV19, with D perhaps matching TRBD1 (6 bases). In germline, CDR1 is LNHDA, CDR2 SQIVND (reference sequence). V shed 7 bases and J shed 1 base, with 11 bases lying between them. This CDR3 spans 14 amino acids. CDR3 sequence: CASTPGQSNQPQHF. The CDR3 bases are TGTGCCAGTACCCCGGGACAAAGCAATCAGCCCCAGCATTTT.